The 10 T cell receptor beta chains below were found in one sample sequenced in a study of neurological immune-mediated disorders (dated by TCRdb to about 2019). The library was prepared using 5' RACE. The run used an Illumina HiSeq 2500. The public sequencing data were trimmed at Q25 with fastp and processed into clonotypes with MiXCR by TCRdb, which kept only in-frame beta chains. A single entry per CDR3 protein holds the most common genes and DNA from its merged rows. For this sample the table gives fewer than 20,000 distinct CDR3 sequences, of which roughly 3% were detected only once. In total, the top ten clones hold 20% to 25% of the sample. The sequenced material came from CD8+ T cells from blood. All receptors come from a woman aged 40 to 50 in good health.

This clonotype appeared many times. The chain carries TRBV29-1 and TRBJ2-2; 7 bases agree with TRBD1. After removal of 8 bases from V and 6 bases from J, the junction contained 6 bases not matched to a gene. The CDR3 runs 12 residues. CDR1 SQVTM and CDR2 ANQGSEA come from the germline V gene. CDR3 protein: CSIQGTAGELFF. In DNA, the CDR3 is TGCAGCATACAGGGGACCGCCGGGGAGCTGTTTTTT.

The table lists this clonotype with many counts. The chain couples TRBV20-1 to TRBJ1-1, with 8 bases lining up with TRBD1. V lost 3 bases and J lost 4; bases outside the gene matches: 7. CDR1 is DFQATT and CDR2 is SNEGSKA in the germline V gene (reference sequence). The CDR3 consists of 14 residues. CDR3 residues: CSARDRDLITEAFF. The CDR3 bases are TGCAGTGCTAGGGACAGGGACTTGATCACTGAAGCTTTCTTT.

Ten or more counts support this clonotype. The gene calls are TRBV4-1 and TRBJ1-1, with unresolved D. The germline V gene has CDR1 MGHRA and CDR2 YSYEKL. V lost 0 bases and J 6 bases, leaving 11 bases between the germline ends. The CDR3 has 14 residues. CDR3 nucleotides: TGCGCCAGCAGCCAAGAGGACGCGGAACCTGAAGCTTTCTTT. As protein: CASSQEDAEPEAFF.

This clonotype was counted many times. V is TRBV27 and J is TRBJ2-3; 9 bases line up with TRBD1. This CDR3 is 17 amino acids long. With V trimmed by 3 bases and J by 0 bases, 7 bases remained unmatched. Germline CDR1 is MNHEY and CDR2 is SMNVEV (reference sequence). In nucleotides, the CDR3 is TGTGCCAGCAGTTTGGCCGGGACAGGGTCTAGCACAGATACGCAGTATTTT. Its translation: CASSLAGTGSSTDTQYF.

By sample fraction, this clonotype is medium-sized. The chain uses TRBV29-1 and TRBJ2-1; TRBD2 agrees at 9 bases. V shed 5 bases, J shed 9 bases, and the junction held 5 bases outside the gene matches. Per germline, CDR1 SQVTM and CDR2 ANQGSEA. This CDR3 spans 12 amino acids. The CDR3 coding sequence is TGCAGCGTTCTAGCGGGATCCGTTGAGCAGTTCTTC. This sequence encodes CSVLAGSVEQFF.

This clonotype came up many times. The gene calls are TRBV29-1 and TRBJ2-1, with D tentatively TRBD2 (7 bases). Germline loops: CDR1 SQVTM, CDR2 ANQGSEA. V was cut by 7 bases and J by 4 bases, with 20 bases left in between. There are 15 residues in the CDR3. CDR3 in amino acids: CSAAGGPNVYNEQFF. Written as DNA, the CDR3 is TGCAGCGCCGCCGGGGGGCCCAACGTTTACAATGAGCAGTTCTTC.

This clonotype occurred many times. This chain joins TRBV27 and TRBJ1-6; D is possibly TRBD1 (5 bases). V dropped 2 bases and J dropped 7 bases, with 9 bases sitting between them. The CDR3 covers 14 residues. Per the germline V gene, CDR1 is MNHEY and CDR2 is SMNVEV (reference sequence). The DNA of the CDR3 is TGTGCCAGCAGTTTAGGGGGGTGGAATTCACCCCTCCACTTT. It is translated as CASSLGGWNSPLHF.

This clonotype came up many times. The chain uses TRBV7-8 and TRBJ2-1; TRBD2 is a possible D gene (5 bases). The germline V gene has CDR1 SGHVS and CDR2 FQNEAQ. This CDR3 is built from 15 residues. V dropped 4 bases and J dropped 8 bases, with 18 bases sitting between them. CDR3 in DNA: TGTGCCAGCAGCTCTTCCTGGCGGGCTGGGTATGAGCAGTTCTTC. Translated: CASSSSWRAGYEQFF.

The table lists this clonotype with many counts. This chain links TRBV7-9 with TRBJ2-1, with 10 bases lining up with TRBD1. J was trimmed by 3 bases and V by 0 bases; bases with no gene match: 11. The germline CDR1 and CDR2 sequences are SEHNR and FQNEAQ (reference sequence). The CDR3 is made up of 19 amino acids. The DNA of the CDR3 is TGTGCCAGCAGCTTAGCCCGGGACAGGGGTTTAGACTACTACAATGAGCAGTTCTTC. It codes for CASSLARDRGLDYYNEQFF.

This clonotype was seen ten or more times. The chain has TRBV25-1 and TRBJ1-1; 9 nucleotides align to TRBD1. The length of the CDR3 is 15 residues. V lost 4 bases, J lost 3 bases, and 6 bases stayed unmatched. The germline V gene encodes CDR1 MGHDK and CDR2 SYGVNS. This CDR3 is CASSAYRDRDTEAFF. CDR3 nucleotide sequence: TGTGCCAGCAGTGCTTACCGGGACAGGGACACTGAAGCTTTCTTT.